This passage covers 20 T cell receptor beta chains from one sample sequenced in a study of shared clonotypes between healthy human individuals. The assay was immunoSEQ multiplex PCR, and TCRdb's table has in-frame clones only and misses some. Of approximately 600,000 clones listed, roughly 96% are singletons. Naivety among CD8 cells was defined by CD45RO negativity and positive CCR7 selection, thereby excluding terminally differentiated effector memory CD45RA+ cells. What was sequenced was naive CD8+ T cells sorted from blood. The source is a woman aged 25-40 years in good health.

This sequence joins TRBV7-4 and TRBJ1-2, with 7 bases aligning to TRBD1. V lost 5 bases and J lost 0; bases outside the gene matches: 6. The CDR3 is 15 residues long. CDR1 is SGHVT, CDR2 SQSDAQ, per germline. The CDR3 sequence: CASSITGTANYGYTF. The CDR3 DNA follows: TGTGCCAGCAGCATAACCGGGACAGCTAACTATGGCTACACCTTC. The entire variable domain, with the rest obtained from reference TRBV7-4 and TRBJ1-2, is as follows: GAGVSQSPRYKVAKRGRDVALRCDSISGHVTLYWYRQTLGQGSEVLTYSQSDAQRDKSGRPSGRFSAERPERSVSTLKIQRTEQGDSAVYLCASSITGTANYGYTFGSGTRLTVV.

The genes are TRBV6-4 and TRBJ2-7; the D is unclear. The CDR3 has 10 residues. V lost 2 bases and J 9 bases, leaving 5 bases between the germline ends. Germline lookup yields CDR1 MRHNA and CDR2 SNTAGT. CDR3 sequence: CASSDRGQYF. The CDR3 bases are TGTGCCAGCAGTGACAGAGGGCAGTACTTC.

The DNA for the CDR3 is TGCGCCAGCAGCCTGTCACAGGGGGCGAGCACTGAAGCTTTCTTT. This sequence encodes CASSLSQGASTEAFF. The J gene is TRBJ1-1, the V gene TRBV5-1; 9 bases map to TRBD1. Germline values: CDR1 SGHRS, CDR2 YFSETQ. The CDR3 is 15 amino acids. After removal of 4 bases from V and 4 bases from J, the junction contained 8 bases not matched to a gene.

The chain joins TRBV28 to TRBJ2-1, with D unresolved. Trimming took off 5 bases at V and 4 bases at J, with 12 bases between the two ends. The CDR3 is made up of 14 amino acids. The germline V gene encodes CDR1 MDHEN and CDR2 SYDVKM. The CDR3, as DNA: TGTGCCAGCAGTCGCCCGCCAGTGTACAATGAGCAGTTCTTC. Its translation: CASSRPPVYNEQFF.

CDR3 sequence (DNA): TGTGCCAGCAGCTTTTACCGGGGAGACAATGAGCAGTTCTTC. Translating it yields CASSFYRGDNEQFF. The chain has TRBV7-3 and TRBJ2-1; D perhaps matches TRBD2 (5 bases). Germline CDR1 SGHTA, CDR2 FQGTGA. The ends were cut back, 3 bases at V and 5 bases at J, with 11 bases in the middle. There are 14 residues in the CDR3.

V and J are TRBV4-1 and TRBJ1-3, with D hard to call. The germline gives CDR1 MGHRA, CDR2 YSYEKL. Trimming left V 8 bases short and J 0 bases short, with 17 bases between. The CDR3 runs to 16 residues. The DNA of the CDR3 is TGCGCCAGCGCCCTCCCTGCGGGATCCTCTGGAAACACCATATATTTT. This sequence encodes CASALPAGSSGNTIYF.

J is TRBJ2-1 and V is TRBV19; possibly TRBD2 for D (6 bases). Germline CDR1 and CDR2: LNHDA and SQIVND (reference sequence). Trimming took 0 bases from V and 6 from J, leaving 15 bases between them. The CDR3 loop spans 16 amino acids. For the CDR3, the DNA is TGTGCCAGTAGTATAGATCTAAGGGGAGGAGTCAATGAGCAGTTCTTC. It is translated as CASSIDLRGGVNEQFF.

The chain joins TRBV28 to TRBJ1-5; tentative D call: TRBD1 (6 bases). Trimming took 6 bases from V and 3 from J, leaving 15 bases between them. Looked up from germline, CDR1 is MDHEN and CDR2 is SYDVKM. The CDR3 sequence is 15 residues long. CDR3 residues: CASSPWDTYNQPQHF. As DNA, the CDR3 is TGTGCCAGCAGCCCATGGGACACCTACAATCAGCCCCAGCATTTT.

This rearrangement joins TRBV7-9 to TRBJ1-4; D is uncertain. The germline V gene has CDR1 SEHNR and CDR2 FQNEAQ (reference sequence). V was trimmed by 3 bases and J by 4 bases, leaving 6 bases between them. This CDR3 has 13 amino acids. The CDR3 DNA reads TGTGCCAGCAGCTTTCTCCTTAATGAAAAACTGTTTTTT. Translating it yields CASSFLLNEKLFF.

The CDR3 reads CASSEGDRTGVTSPLHF. The CDR3, as DNA: TGTGCCAGCAGTGAAGGCGATAGGACAGGGGTTACTTCACCCCTCCACTTT. The chain recombines TRBV25-1 with TRBJ1-6; TRBD1 matches at 9 bases. The CDR3 contains 17 residues. The junction had 11 bases not matched to a gene; V was cut back by 2 bases and J by 9 bases. Germline lookup yields CDR1 MGHDK and CDR2 SYGVNS.

This sequence joins TRBV27 and TRBJ2-7, with 13 positions matching TRBD2. Germline CDR1 MNHEY, CDR2 SMNVEV (reference sequence). After removal of 6 bases from V and 7 bases from J, the junction contained 9 bases not matched to a gene. This CDR3 spans 15 amino acids. CDR3 bases: TGTGCCAGCAGCCACGGGACTAGCGGGACGAGTGAGCAGTACTTC. It codes for CASSHGTSGTSEQYF.

The gene calls are TRBV19 and TRBJ1-1, with TRBD1 as a possible D gene (5 bases). The CDR3 covers 14 residues. Trimming shortened V by 2 bases and J by 4 bases, and 11 bases separated the two germline ends. CDR1 and CDR2 from the germline V gene are LNHDA and SQIVND (reference sequence). CDR3 sequence reads: CASSISGRVTEAFF. The CDR3 DNA is TGTGCCAGTAGTATATCAGGGAGGGTCACTGAAGCTTTCTTT. Using reference TRBV19 and TRBJ1-1 for the parts outside the CDR3, the full variable domain is DGGITQSPKYLFRKEGQNVTLSCEQNLNHDAMYWYRQDPGQGLRLIYYSQIVNDFQKGDIAEGYSVSREKKESFPLTVTSAQKNPTAFYLCASSISGRVTEAFFGQGTRLTVV.

The rearrangement joins TRBV7-2 to TRBJ2-7; D is undetermined. The germline gives CDR1 SGHTA, CDR2 FQGNSA. The germline V and J ends were trimmed by 0 bases and 6 bases, with 6 bases remaining between them. The CDR3 has 12 residues. The CDR3 sequence is CASSLAPGEQYF. The CDR3 region has the DNA TGTGCCAGCAGCTTAGCTCCCGGCGAGCAGTACTTC.

The CDR3 loop reads CASSRGAGRTGELFF. CDR3 nucleotide sequence: TGTGCCAGCAGCAGGGGTGCAGGACGCACAGGGGAGCTGTTTTTT. This chain uses TRBV5-6 with TRBJ2-2, with D possibly being TRBD1 (5 bases). V was cut by 4 bases and J by 8 bases, with 18 bases left in between. From germline, CDR1 is SGHDT and CDR2 YYEEEE. This CDR3 region has 15 residues. Complete variable domain (other parts from reference TRBV5-6 and TRBJ2-2): DAGVTQSPTHLIKTRGQQVTLRCSPKSGHDTVSWYQQALGQGPQFIFQYYEEEERQRGNFPDRFSGHQFPNYSSELNVNALLLGDSALYLCASSRGAGRTGELFFGEGSRLTVL.

Remarks on this clone: The same CDR3 can be traced to other DNA sequences in this sample. The J gene is TRBJ2-2, the V gene TRBV27, with D possibly TRBD1 on 6 matching bases. The germline V and J ends were trimmed by 2 bases and 0 bases, with 7 bases remaining between them. The CDR3 has 15 amino acids. Germline-derived CDR1 and CDR2 are MNHEY and SMNVEV (reference sequence). The CDR3 coding sequence is TGTGCCAGCAGTTTAACAGGGCCGAACACCGGGGAGCTGTTTTTT. Translated, it gives CASSLTGPNTGELFF.

The chain couples TRBV5-6 to TRBJ2-1; D is unresolved. Deletions cut 0 bases from V and 4 bases from J, with 8 bases between. The V gene's germline CDR1 is SGHDT and CDR2 YYEEEE. The CDR3 sequence is 14 residues long. The DNA for the CDR3 is TGTGCCAGCAGCTTGGATTCGCTTTACAATGAGCAGTTCTTC. Translating gives CASSLDSLYNEQFF.

Points on this clone: The same CDR3 can be traced to other DNA sequences in this sample. This chain connects TRBV27 to TRBJ1-2; perhaps TRBD1 as D (5 bases). V lost 6 bases, J lost 2 bases, and 7 bases lay in between. The CDR3 extends over 12 amino acids. The germline V gene encodes CDR1 MNHEY and CDR2 SMNVEV (reference sequence). In DNA, the CDR3 is TGTGCCAGCAGCACAGGAAACTATGGCTACACCTTC. Encoded protein: CASSTGNYGYTF.

The chain uses TRBV21-1 and TRBJ1-5; TRBD1 is taken as the D call from the table, unchecked against the DNA. TRBV21-1 represents a pseudogene. This CDR3 contains 17 residues. The CDR3 DNA is TGTGCCAGCAGCATCGAACAGGGTGGGTCTAGCAATCAGCCCCAGCATTTT. Amino acid sequence: CASSIEQGGSSNQPQHF.

The chain combines TRBV5-1 with TRBJ2-7, with 8 bases matching TRBD2. This CDR3 is 15 amino acids long. Germline V gene sequence: CDR1 SGHRS, CDR2 YFSETQ. V was pared by 1 base and J by 3 bases, with 6 bases of the junction left unmatched. DNA of the CDR3: TGCGCCAGCAGCTTGTTTTCTAGCGGGTTCTACGAGCAGTACTTC. It translates to CASSLFSSGFYEQYF.

The gene calls are TRBV6-5 and TRBJ2-7, with 10 bases aligning to TRBD1. Losses at the gene ends were 2 bases for V and 11 bases for J; bases not matched to a gene: 9. This CDR3 is 14 amino acids long. CDR1 MNHEY and CDR2 SVGAGI come from the germline V gene. The CDR3 DNA reads TGTGCCAGCAGTTACGCCGGGACAGGGGCTGAAAAGTACTTC. Residues: CASSYAGTGAEKYF.